This TCR beta chain was sequenced during a study of blood T cell repertoires in COVID-19. About the research overall: The origin of the acute and convalescent COVID-19 samples was the United States, Italy and Spain. PBMCs, B-cell-depleted T cells, or T cells were the source of the cDNA or gDNA that made up the material.

In Seattle, patients joined the study during active infection and were tracked longitudinally. The CDR3 consists of 15 residues. CDR1 and CDR2 from the germline V gene are LGHNT and FRNRAP. Trimming took 3 bases from V and 5 from J; bases not matched to a gene: 8. Original handling: How many nucleated cells were present was estimated from reference gene primer amplification. TCRdb keeps only in-frame clones here, not all; method: immunoSEQ multiplex PCR. V and J calls and clone size are given by that table; D and trimming were obtained from the DNA. The sample lists about 200,000 clones, over 75% seen once, with 15% to 20% in the top ten.

The chain links TRBV12-5 to TRBJ2-3; 7 positions match TRBD2. Sample: peripheral blood. The sequence was collected from a man aged 45-60 years with COVID-19, enrolled during active disease. The CDR3 loop is CASGFPRLARDTQYF. The CDR3 nucleotides are TGTGCTAGTGGTTTCCCTCGACTAGCACGAGATACGCAGTATTTT.